This entry lists 3 T cell receptor beta chains sequenced from one sample in a study of blood T cell repertoires in COVID-19. The assay was immunoSEQ multiplex PCR, and TCRdb's table has in-frame clones only and misses some. The sample consists of approximately 21,000 clones, roughly 75% of them appearing once. Input material: peripheral blood. All receptors derive from a human donor in a cohort sampled during active or convalescent COVID-19.

The chain employs TRBV29-1 and TRBJ1-2; 7 positions agree with TRBD1. CDR1 is SQVTM and CDR2 is ANQGSEA in the germline V gene. The J segment lost 3 bases and the V segment lost 8 bases, leaving 3 bases of the junction unmatched. The CDR3 spans 11 residues. CDR3 in DNA: TGCAGCACCGGACAGGACTATGGCTACACCTTC. Its translation is CSTGQDYGYTF.

The chain employs TRBV2 and TRBJ1-5; 7 bases align to TRBD1. V lost 6 bases and J lost 5; bases outside the gene matches: 13. From germline, CDR1 is SNHLY and CDR2 FYNNEI. The CDR3 has 16 residues. CDR3 sequence: CASRTGRLNGHQPQHF. CDR3 DNA sequence: TGTGCCAGCAGGACAGGGAGGTTGAATGGGCATCAGCCCCAGCATTTT.

The chain combines TRBV5-4 with TRBJ1-2; TRBD1 is a possible D gene (5 bases). This CDR3 is 14 amino acids long. The germline V gene has CDR1 SGHNT and CDR2 YYREEE (reference sequence). The V gene lost 3 bases and the J gene lost 5 bases, with 14 bases spanning the gap. The CDR3 is CASSWGVRQYGYTF. The DNA of the CDR3 is TGTGCCAGCAGCTGGGGGGTAAGACAGTATGGCTACACCTTC.